The present T cell receptor beta chain was sequenced within a study of T cells after yellow fever vaccination. Broader study findings: After the booster, nearly 98% of CD4 and about nine tenths of CD8 primary-response clones were re-detected.

This clonotype was detected many times. What it binds is not known. TCRdb recomputed calls from the 5' RACE reads with MiXCR, one row per CDR3 protein. The sample shows about 340,000 distinct CDR3 sequences, about 4% of them seen only once. Germline V gene sequence: CDR1 DFQATT, CDR2 SNEGSKA (reference sequence). The CDR3 is 17 amino acids. The trim removed 2 bases at V and 1 base at J, leaving 7 bases unmatched. The chain joins TRBV20-1 to TRBJ1-5; 11 bases are a match to TRBD1. This TCR was recovered from a man aged 18 to 30 who received the YFV17D yellow fever vaccine. The source material was PBMCs, sampled 5 days after the yellow fever booster vaccination. CDR3 loop: CSARRGQGGWSNQPQHF. The DNA for the CDR3 is TGCAGTGCTAGACGGGGACAGGGGGGATGGAGCAATCAGCCCCAGCATTTT.